This T cell receptor (beta chain) comes out of a study of blood T cell repertoires in COVID-19. Study-wide context: Samples came from the United States, Italy and Spain, spanning acute and convalescent COVID-19. T cells, B-cell-depleted T cells, or PBMCs provided the cDNA or gDNA that served as material.

Per the original methods: Estimated nucleated cell counts came from reference gene primer amplification. The table came from immunoSEQ multiplex PCR; TCRdb's copy has only in-frame clones and leaves some out. V, J and clone size derive from that table, while D and trimming were established from the DNA sequence. The sample carries some 220,000 clones, around 82% recorded once. The germline V gene has CDR1 SGHRS and CDR2 YFSETQ. V was clipped by 0 bases and J by 5 bases; unmatched bases: 3. The CDR3 has 14 amino acids. Sequencing used peripheral blood. The sequence derives from an older woman with acute or convalescent COVID-19. V and J are TRBV5-1 and TRBJ2-7, with 9 positions matching TRBD2. The CDR3 here is CASSLVWTSDEQYF. In DNA, the CDR3 is TGCGCCAGCAGCTTGGTCTGGACTAGCGACGAGCAGTACTTC.